The next 10 T cell receptor beta chains were all read from a single sample in a study of blood T cell repertoires in COVID-19. Method: immunoSEQ multiplex PCR; TCRdb's copy keeps in-frame clones and lacks some. The sample yields fewer than 350,000 clones, roughly nine tenths seen once. The sequenced sample consisted of peripheral blood. These receptors all stem from a young woman with COVID-19, enrolled during active disease.

The V and J genes are TRBV28 and TRBJ2-5, with 16 positions matching TRBD2. This CDR3 has 16 residues. With 4 bases clipped from V and 3 bases from J, the junction kept 2 bases outside the gene matches. Germline V gene lookup returns CDR1 MDHEN and CDR2 SYDVKM. The DNA of the CDR3 is TGTGCCAGCAGTTCCGGGACTAGCGGGGGGGAAGAGACCCAGTACTTC. It encodes CASSSGTSGGEETQYF.

This chain uses TRBV11-1 with TRBJ2-5, with TRBD2 as a possible D gene (6 bases). Germline V gene lookup returns CDR1 SGHAT and CDR2 FQDESV (reference sequence). With 10 bases removed from V and 0 bases from J, the gap between germline ends came to 12 bases. CDR3 length: 13 residues. This CDR3 reads CATTSGYQETQYF. In nucleotides, the CDR3 is TGTGCCACCACAAGCGGGTACCAAGAGACCCAGTACTTC.

CDR3 in amino acids: CASSFRQGAGDTQYF. The DNA for the CDR3 is TGCGCCAGCAGCTTTAGACAGGGGGCAGGTGATACGCAGTATTTT. The J gene is TRBJ2-3, the V gene TRBV5-1, with 10 bases matching TRBD1. V gave up 2 bases and J gave up 6 bases; unmatched junction bases: 6. The germline CDR1 and CDR2 sequences are SGHRS and YFSETQ. CDR3 size: 15 residues. The full variable domain, in which reference TRBV5-1 and TRBJ2-3 provide the parts outside the CDR3, is KAGVTQTPRYLIKTRGQQVTLSCSPISGHRSVSWYQQTPGQGLQFLFEYFSETQRNKGNFPGRFSGRQFSNSRSEMNVSTLELGDSALYLCASSFRQGAGDTQYFGPGTRLTVL.

CDR3 DNA: TGTGCCAGCAGCATCAATAATGAAAAACTGTTTTTT. Its translation: CASSINNEKLFF. The chain uses TRBV7-9 and TRBJ1-4; D not resolved. Trimming left V 5 bases short and J 4 bases short, with 5 bases between. The CDR3 has 12 amino acids. CDR1 and CDR2 (germline): SEHNR, FQNEAQ (reference sequence).

The table lists this clone with a few counts. The chain uses TRBV5-8 and TRBJ1-1; no clear D gene. The CDR3 sequence is 14 residues long. Germline CDR1 and CDR2: SGHTS and YDEGEE. V lost 0 bases, J lost 4 bases, and 10 bases lay in between. The CDR3 nucleotides read TGTGCCAGCAGCTTGGGAGGGCATAGCACTGAAGCTTTCTTT. Its translation is CASSLGGHSTEAFF.

The chain links TRBV6-6 to TRBJ2-2, with 12 bases fitting TRBD2. Germline CDR1 MNHNY, CDR2 SVGAGI (reference sequence). The CDR3 runs to 17 residues. Trimming cost V 5 bases and J 6 bases; bases outside gene matches: 10. In nucleotides, the CDR3 is TGTGCCAGCAGTCAACTAGCGGGGGGACTCCTTCCCGGGGAGCTGTTTTTT. Amino acid sequence: CASSQLAGGLLPGELFF.

V and J are TRBV5-1 and TRBJ2-7; TRBD2 matches 8 bases. The junction had 10 bases not matched to a gene; V was cut back by 4 bases and J by 4 bases. There are 15 residues in the CDR3. Germline CDR1 SGHRS, CDR2 YFSETQ. The CDR3 region has the DNA TGCGCCAGCAGCCCGGCGACGGGGGGGCCTTACGAGCAGTACTTC. This translates into CASSPATGGPYEQYF. The variable domain in full, with the rest retrieved from reference TRBV5-1 and TRBJ2-7, is KAGVTQTPRYLIKTRGQQVTLSCSPISGHRSVSWYQQTPGQGLQFLFEYFSETQRNKGNFPGRFSGRQFSNSRSEMNVSTLELGDSALYLCASSPATGGPYEQYFGPGTRLTVT.

The J gene is TRBJ2-3, the V gene TRBV28; D gene ambiguous. Germline assignment: CDR1 MDHEN and CDR2 SYDVKM. V was cut by 2 bases and J by 5 bases, with 5 bases left in between. The CDR3 is 12 residues long. CDR3: CASSLQKDTQYF. CDR3 in DNA: TGTGCCAGCAGTTTACAGAAAGATACGCAGTATTTT.

Comments on this clone: The same CDR3 also results from other DNA sequences found in this sample. The genes are TRBV2 and TRBJ2-3, with 8 bases that match TRBD2. This CDR3 has 16 amino acids. Germline CDR1 reads SNHLY; CDR2 reads FYNNEI. The V and J ends lost 3 bases and 0 bases, in that order; junction bases with no gene match: 5. The CDR3 DNA is TGTGCCAGCAGTGAGTGGGGCGGGGGGAGCACAGATACGCAGTATTTT. This sequence encodes CASSEWGGGSTDTQYF.

This chain uses TRBV4-2 with TRBJ1-2, with D possibly matching TRBD1 (5 bases). Germline CDR1 reads LGHNA; CDR2 reads YNFKEQ. The V and J ends lost 4 bases and 4 bases respectively, with 16 bases between them. This CDR3 spans 15 amino acids. For the CDR3, the DNA is TGTGCCAGCAGCCCCCCACCGACAGCAACCTATGGCTACACCTTC. Translated, it gives CASSPPPTATYGYTF.